A selection of T cell receptor beta chains follows, all from one sample in a study of T cells in Graves' hyperthyroidism and ophthalmopathy. MiXCR was run by TCRdb on the multiplex PCR reads, yielding one entry per CDR3 protein. The table has 300,000 to 500,000 distinct CDR3 sequences, 15% seen once. The sample consisted of blood. The source is a woman aged 25 to 39 with Graves' hyperthyroidism. The CDR3 runs from the conserved cysteine through the conserved F or W. Fields, in order: V gene, clone size, J gene, CDR3 protein. For some rows the clone size is stated as once, few or many, or as a class when expanded; others skip it.

V: TRBV20-1
size: many
J: TRBJ2-1
CDR3: CSARPSVGYNEQFF

V: TRBV7-9
size: NA
J: TRBJ2-1
CDR3: CASSRQTSGNRNEQFF

V: TRBV27
size: many
J: TRBJ1-5
CDR3: CASSPLAGPQHF

V: TRBV10-1
size: many
J: TRBJ2-7
CDR3: CASSDRQGSLGPLYF

V: TRBV11-3
size: NA
J: TRBJ2-1
CDR3: CASSSTSGSHEQFF

V: TRBV29-1
size: many
J: TRBJ2-5
CDR3: CSVYDLQGQETQYF

V: TRBV28
size: many
J: TRBJ2-2
CDR3: CASTNIPDRAPANTGELFF

V: TRBV6-4
size: NA
J: TRBJ2-1
CDR3: CASSDSISGSSYNEQFF

V: TRBV3-1
size: many
J: TRBJ2-1
CDR3: CASSLDLEQFF

V: TRBV20-1
size: many
J: TRBJ2-7
CDR3: CSARDLRESSYEQYF

V: TRBV5-1
size: many
J: TRBJ2-3
CDR3: CASSSGTSGLNGGDTQYF

V: TRBV5-1
size: many
J: TRBJ1-1
CDR3: CASSPSGGSNTEAFF

V: TRBV2
size: many
J: TRBJ2-3
CDR3: CASSVIGTSTDTQYF

V: TRBV4-2
size: NA
J: TRBJ2-7
CDR3: CASSQERGYEQYF

V: TRBV10-2
size: few
J: TRBJ2-7
CDR3: CASRTHIAGGGYEQYF

V: TRBV12-3/TRBV12-4
size: NA
J: TRBJ2-3
CDR3: CASSLDRLTDTQYF

V: TRBV5-4
size: few
J: TRBJ2-2
CDR3: CASSTRTGYTGELFF

V: TRBV7-2
size: few
J: TRBJ2-1
CDR3: CASSLTSGSTYNEQFF

V: TRBV6-2/TRBV6-3
size: few
J: TRBJ2-5
CDR3: CASSYAFGTGAPETQYF

V: TRBV11-3
size: NA
J: TRBJ2-5
CDR3: CASSPDVVAREETQYF